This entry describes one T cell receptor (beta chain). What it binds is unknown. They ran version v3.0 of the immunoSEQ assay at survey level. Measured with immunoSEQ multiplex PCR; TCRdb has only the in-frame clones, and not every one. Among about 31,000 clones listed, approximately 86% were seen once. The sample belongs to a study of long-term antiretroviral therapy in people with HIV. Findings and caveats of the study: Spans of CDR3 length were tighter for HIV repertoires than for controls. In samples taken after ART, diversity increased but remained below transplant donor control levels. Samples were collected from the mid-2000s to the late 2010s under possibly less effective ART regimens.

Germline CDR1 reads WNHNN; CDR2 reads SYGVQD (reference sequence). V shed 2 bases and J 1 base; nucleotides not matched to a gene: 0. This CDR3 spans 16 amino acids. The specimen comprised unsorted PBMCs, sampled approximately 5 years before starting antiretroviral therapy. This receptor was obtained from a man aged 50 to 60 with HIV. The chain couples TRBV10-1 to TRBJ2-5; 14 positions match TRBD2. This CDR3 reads CASSEGTSGGQETQYF. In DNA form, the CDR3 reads TGCGCCAGCAGTGAGGGGACTAGCGGGGGCCAAGAGACCCAGTACTTC.